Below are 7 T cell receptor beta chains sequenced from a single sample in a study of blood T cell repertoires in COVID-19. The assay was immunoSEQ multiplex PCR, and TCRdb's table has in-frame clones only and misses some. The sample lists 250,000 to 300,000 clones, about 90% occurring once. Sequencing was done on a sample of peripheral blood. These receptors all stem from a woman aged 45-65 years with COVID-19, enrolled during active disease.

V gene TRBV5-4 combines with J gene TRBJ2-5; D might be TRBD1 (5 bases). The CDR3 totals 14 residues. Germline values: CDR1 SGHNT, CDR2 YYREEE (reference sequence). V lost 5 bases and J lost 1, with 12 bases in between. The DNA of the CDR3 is TGTGCCAGCAGGGAGACAGTTACCCAAGAGACCCAGTACTTC. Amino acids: CASRETVTQETQYF.

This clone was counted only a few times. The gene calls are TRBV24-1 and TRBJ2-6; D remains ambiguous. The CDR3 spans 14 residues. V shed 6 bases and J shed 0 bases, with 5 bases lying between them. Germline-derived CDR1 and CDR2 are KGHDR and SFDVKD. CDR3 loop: CATSSGSGANVLTF. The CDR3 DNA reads TGTGCCACCAGTTCGGGCTCTGGGGCCAACGTCCTGACTTTC.

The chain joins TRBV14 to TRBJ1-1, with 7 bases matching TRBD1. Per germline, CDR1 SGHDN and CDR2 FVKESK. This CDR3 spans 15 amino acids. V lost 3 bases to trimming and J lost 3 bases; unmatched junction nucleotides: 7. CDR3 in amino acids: CASSHPLQGHTEAFF. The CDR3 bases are TGTGCCAGCAGCCACCCTTTACAGGGGCACACTGAAGCTTTCTTT.

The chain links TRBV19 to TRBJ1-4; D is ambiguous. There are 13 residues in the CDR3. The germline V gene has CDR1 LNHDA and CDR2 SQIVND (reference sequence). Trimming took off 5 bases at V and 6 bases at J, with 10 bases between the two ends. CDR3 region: CASSRGPHEKLFF. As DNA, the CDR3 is TGTGCCAGTAGTCGCGGGCCCCATGAAAAACTGTTTTTT.

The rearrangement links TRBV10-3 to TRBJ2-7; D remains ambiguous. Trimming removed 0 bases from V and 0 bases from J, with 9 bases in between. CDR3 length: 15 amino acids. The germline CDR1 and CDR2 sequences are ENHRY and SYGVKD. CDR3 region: CAISESPRSSYEQYF. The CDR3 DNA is TGTGCCATCAGTGAGTCGCCTAGAAGCTCCTACGAGCAGTACTTC.

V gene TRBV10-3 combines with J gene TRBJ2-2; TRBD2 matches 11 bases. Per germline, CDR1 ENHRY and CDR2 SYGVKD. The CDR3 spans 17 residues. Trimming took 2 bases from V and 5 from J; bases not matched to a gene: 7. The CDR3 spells CAISEVSGRAYTGELFF. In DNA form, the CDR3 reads TGTGCCATCAGTGAGGTTAGCGGGAGGGCCTATACCGGGGAGCTGTTTTTT.

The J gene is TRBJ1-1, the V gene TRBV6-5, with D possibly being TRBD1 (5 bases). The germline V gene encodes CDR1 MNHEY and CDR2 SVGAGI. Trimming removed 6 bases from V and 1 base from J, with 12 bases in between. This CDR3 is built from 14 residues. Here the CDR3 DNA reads TGTGCCAGCAGGTTCAGGGCGGCGAACACTGAAGCTTTCTTT. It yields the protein CASRFRAANTEAFF.